This T cell receptor (beta chain) was sequenced during a study of OX40 agonist ivuxolimab in advanced cancers. In terms of the full investigation: Ivuxolimab was an agonistic, fully human IgG2 monoclonal antibody directed against OX40 (CD134), a costimulatory receptor. Intravenous ivuxolimab was administered to patients every 2 weeks at six dose levels: 0.01, 0.1, 0.3, 1.5, 3 and 10 mg/kg. Three dose-escalation patients achieved partial responses, one with hepatocellular carcinoma and two with cutaneous melanoma. Prior anti-PD-1, anti-PD-L1 or anti-CTLA-4 therapy was permitted, and about 40% of dose-escalation patients had received checkpoint inhibitors. The paper describes the monotherapy dose-escalation part (N = 52 patients) of the phase I trial of ivuxolimab. Among the 52 dose-escalation patients, around 20 had hepatocellular carcinoma, approximately 15 melanoma, 9 renal cell carcinoma and 9 head and neck cancer. In the dose-escalation cohort, approximately 82% of patients were male, and the mean age was about 55 years, with a range of about 23 to 90. The point of sequencing TCRbeta in the periphery was to test whether ivuxolimab changed TCR sequence diversity and drove clonal T-cell expansion. On the study overall, not on this receptor specifically: In the 0.1-3.0 mg/kg groups, partial responders had among the lowest normalized peripheral clonal expansion, particularly in CD8+ T cells. At doses of 0.1 to 3.0 mg/kg, clonal expansion of both CD4+ and CD8+ T cells in blood was seen between baseline and week 6. After ivuxolimab, more expanded clones were found on average in CD8+ T cells than in CD4+ T cells. Low levels of normalized T-cell clonal expansion were also seen in some patients who did not respond. Antigen specificity was not determined for the clonally expanded peripheral T cells.

From the germline V gene, CDR1 is ENHRY and CDR2 is SYGVKD. V drops 6 bases and J drops 1 base, leaving 16 bases in between. Taken from cysteine to phenylalanine, the CDR3 has 15 residues. The retained sequence is limited to the CDR3, 45 bases, with the frame set at the first base. Patients with autoimmune disease history or receiving systemic immunosuppression were excluded from the trial. In every dose cohort, peripheral blood was drawn for TCR sequencing at baseline, cycle 4 day 1, and cycle 7 day 1. The samples were drawn from a first-in-human, open-label, multicenter phase I dose-escalation trial of ivuxolimab. Adults with locally advanced or metastatic melanoma, renal cell, hepatocellular, or head and neck squamous cell carcinoma were enrolled in the trial. Before TCR sequencing, CD4+ T cells and CD8+ T cells from peripheral blood were sorted into separate populations. This clone was seen more than once but under ten times. Its antigen target is currently unknown. No base qualities exist here, and no much larger clone lies one base off it.

For sequencing of the TCRbeta CDR3 region, genomic DNA was extracted from the sorted cells. TCRbeta CDR3 regions were sequenced using the immunoSEQ Assay. Imported from immuneACCESS, the table was reduced by TCRdb to in-frame sequences with V and J called. These copies leave out some clones; in studies compared against another copy, an unresolved V gene accounts for under half, and the cause of the remainder is not known. This sample is represented by 100,000 or so clones; 87% of them were singletons. The ten largest clones capture around 0.28% of the sample. Material: CD4+ or CD8+ T cells sorted from blood, obtained in a trial of the OX40 agonist ivuxolimab. The clonotype was recovered from an adult with an advanced solid tumor such as melanoma, head and neck, liver or kidney cancer. This chain joins TRBV10-3 to TRBJ2-7, and possibly TRBD1, on 5 matching bases. The DNA reads TGTGCCATCAGCCCGACAGTAGGGGCATCCTACGAGCAGTACTTC. It specifies CAISPTVGASYEQYF.